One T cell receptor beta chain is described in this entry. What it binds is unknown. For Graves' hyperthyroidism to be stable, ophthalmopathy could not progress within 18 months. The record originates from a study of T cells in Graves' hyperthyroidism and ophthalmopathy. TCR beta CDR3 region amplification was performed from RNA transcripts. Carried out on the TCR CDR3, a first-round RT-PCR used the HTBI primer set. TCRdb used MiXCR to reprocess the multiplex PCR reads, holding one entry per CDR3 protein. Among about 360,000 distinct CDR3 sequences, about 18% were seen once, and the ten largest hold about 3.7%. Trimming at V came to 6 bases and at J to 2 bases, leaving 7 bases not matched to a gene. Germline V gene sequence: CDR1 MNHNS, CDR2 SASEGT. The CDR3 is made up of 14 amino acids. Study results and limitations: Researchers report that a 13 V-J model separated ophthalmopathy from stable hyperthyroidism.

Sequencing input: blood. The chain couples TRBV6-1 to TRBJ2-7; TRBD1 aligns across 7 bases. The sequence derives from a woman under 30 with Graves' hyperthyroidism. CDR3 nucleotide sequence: TGTGCCAGCAGCGGCGAAAGGGGGCCCTACGAGCAGTACTTC. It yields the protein CASSGERGPYEQYF.